Listed here is a single T cell receptor (beta chain). Its matching antigen is unknown. Sequencing was performed with immunoSEQ multiplex PCR; in TCRdb, only in-frame clones are kept and a portion is missing. This table has about 120,000 clones, about 85% appearing once. The sample comes from a study of T cell responses to AZD1222 COVID-19 vaccine. Study in general: Pooling was applied to second doses at about 4 or about 12 weeks. Study-level findings and limits: Nearly half of the spike-specific TCRs reportedly recognize variant regions that carry no mutations.

The sequence came from an adult in good health. The material was peripheral blood, obtained on day 0 of AZD1222 vaccination.

CDR3 bases: TGCGCCAGCAGCCCAACAGGGGGCACGGGCTATGGCTACACCTTC. This codes for CASSPTGGTGYGYTF. The genes are TRBV4-1 and TRBJ1-2; the match to TRBD1 covers 9 bases. Germline assignment: CDR1 MGHRA and CDR2 YSYEKL. This CDR3 has 15 amino acids. V gave up 4 bases and J gave up 4 bases; unmatched junction bases: 7.